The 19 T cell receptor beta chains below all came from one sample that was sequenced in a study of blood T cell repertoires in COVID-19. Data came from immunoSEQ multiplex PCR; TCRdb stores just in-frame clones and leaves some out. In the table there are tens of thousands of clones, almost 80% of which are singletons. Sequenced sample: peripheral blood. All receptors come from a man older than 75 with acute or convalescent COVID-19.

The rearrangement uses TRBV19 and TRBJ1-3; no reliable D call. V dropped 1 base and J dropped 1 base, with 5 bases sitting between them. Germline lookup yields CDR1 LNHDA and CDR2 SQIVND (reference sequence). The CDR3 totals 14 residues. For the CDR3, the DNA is TGTGCCAGTAGTATAGGCGGTTCTGGAAACACCATATATTTT. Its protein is CASSIGGSGNTIYF.

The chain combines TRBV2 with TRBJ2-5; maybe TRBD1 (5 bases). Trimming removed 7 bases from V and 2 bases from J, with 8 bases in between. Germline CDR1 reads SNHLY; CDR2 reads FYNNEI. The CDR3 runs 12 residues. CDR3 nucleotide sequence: TGTGCCAGCATGACAGATCAAGAGACCCAGTACTTC. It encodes CASMTDQETQYF.

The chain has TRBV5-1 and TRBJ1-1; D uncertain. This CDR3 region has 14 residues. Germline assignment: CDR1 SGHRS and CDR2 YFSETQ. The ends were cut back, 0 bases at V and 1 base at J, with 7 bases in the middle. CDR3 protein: CASSLGPGNTEAFF. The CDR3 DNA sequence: TGCGCCAGCAGCTTGGGCCCAGGGAACACTGAAGCTTTCTTT.

The CDR3 DNA sequence: TGTGCCAGCAGCTCCGACAGGGGAACTGGAAACACCATATATTTT. This sequence encodes CASSSDRGTGNTIYF. The V gene is TRBV7-2, the J gene TRBJ1-3, with TRBD1 matching over 8 bases. Germline assignment: CDR1 SGHTA and CDR2 FQGNSA. Germline trimming cut 4 bases from V and 2 bases from J; bases unmatched to any gene: 4. The CDR3 is 15 amino acids. Full variable domain (remainder filled in from reference TRBV7-2 and TRBJ1-3): GAGVSQSPSNKVTEKGKDVELRCDPISGHTALYWYRQSLGQGLEFLIYFQGNSAPDKSGLPSDRFSAERTGGSVSTLTIQRTQQEDSAVYLCASSSDRGTGNTIYFGEGSWLTVV.

The CDR3 spells CASSETGYNEQFF. The CDR3 DNA reads TGTGCCAGCAGCGAGACAGGGTACAATGAGCAGTTCTTC. The V and J genes are TRBV7-6 and TRBJ2-1; 7 bases map to TRBD1. The CDR3 is 13 amino acids. CDR1 is SGHVS and CDR2 is FNYEAQ in the germline V gene. J gave up 4 bases and V 5 bases, and 2 bases lay outside the gene matches.

The CDR3 reads CASSIGGGAYTEAFF. The CDR3 DNA reads as TGTGCCAGTAGTATAGGTGGGGGCGCTTATACTGAAGCTTTCTTT. The chain combines TRBV19 with TRBJ1-1; the D gene is possibly TRBD1 (6 bases). CDR3 length: 15 residues. Between the trimmed V and J ends, which lost 1 base and 5 bases, there was a span of 14 bases. Germline V lookup: CDR1 LNHDA, CDR2 SQIVND (reference sequence).

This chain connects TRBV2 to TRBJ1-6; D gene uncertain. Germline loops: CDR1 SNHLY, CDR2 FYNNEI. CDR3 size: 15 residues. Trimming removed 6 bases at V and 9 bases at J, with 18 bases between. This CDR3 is CASRADSAVGSPLHF. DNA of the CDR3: TGTGCCAGCAGGGCAGACTCGGCAGTAGGTTCACCCCTCCACTTT.

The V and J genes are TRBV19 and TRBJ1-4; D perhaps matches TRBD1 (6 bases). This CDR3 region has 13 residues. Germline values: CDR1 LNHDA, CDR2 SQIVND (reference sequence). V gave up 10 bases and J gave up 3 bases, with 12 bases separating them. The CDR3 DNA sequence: TGTGCCACTGCGGACAGACCTAATGAAAAACTGTTTTTT. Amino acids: CATADRPNEKLFF.

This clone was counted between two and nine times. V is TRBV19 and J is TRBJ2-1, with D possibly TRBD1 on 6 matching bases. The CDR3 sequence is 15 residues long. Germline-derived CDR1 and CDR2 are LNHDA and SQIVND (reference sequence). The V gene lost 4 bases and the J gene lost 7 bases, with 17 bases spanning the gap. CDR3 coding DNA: TGTGCCAGTAGTACCCCCTCAGGGGAAAGGAATGAGCAGTTCTTC. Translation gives CASSTPSGERNEQFF.

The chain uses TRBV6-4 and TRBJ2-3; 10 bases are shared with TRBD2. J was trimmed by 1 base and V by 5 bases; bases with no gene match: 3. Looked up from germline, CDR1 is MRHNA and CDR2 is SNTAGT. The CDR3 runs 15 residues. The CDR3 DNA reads TGTGCCAGCAGTCTAGGGACTAGCGGCACAGATACGCAGTATTTT. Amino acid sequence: CASSLGTSGTDTQYF.

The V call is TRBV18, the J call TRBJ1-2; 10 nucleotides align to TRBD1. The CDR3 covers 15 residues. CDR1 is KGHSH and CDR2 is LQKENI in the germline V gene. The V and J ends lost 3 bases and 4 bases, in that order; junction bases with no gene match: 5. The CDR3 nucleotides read TGTGCCAGCTCACCCGAGGACAGGGGGACCTATGGCTACACCTTC. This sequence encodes CASSPEDRGTYGYTF.

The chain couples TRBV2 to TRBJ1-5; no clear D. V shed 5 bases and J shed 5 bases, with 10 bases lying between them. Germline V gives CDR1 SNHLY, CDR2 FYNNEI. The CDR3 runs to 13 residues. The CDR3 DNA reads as TGTGCCAGCAGTCCGCTACTCCATCAGCCCCAGCATTTT. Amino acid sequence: CASSPLLHQPQHF.

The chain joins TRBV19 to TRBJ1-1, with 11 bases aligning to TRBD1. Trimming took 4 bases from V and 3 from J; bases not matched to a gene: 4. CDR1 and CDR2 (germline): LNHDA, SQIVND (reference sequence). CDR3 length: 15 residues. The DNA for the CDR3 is TGTGCCAGTAGTAGAGGGACAGGGGGGGACACTGAAGCTTTCTTT. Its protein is CASSRGTGGDTEAFF.

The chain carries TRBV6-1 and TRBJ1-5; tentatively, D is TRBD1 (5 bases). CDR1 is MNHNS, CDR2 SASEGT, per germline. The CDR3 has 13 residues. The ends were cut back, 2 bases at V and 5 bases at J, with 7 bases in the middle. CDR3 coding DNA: TGTGCCAGCAGTGAAACAGGTTATCAGCCCCAGCATTTT. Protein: CASSETGYQPQHF.

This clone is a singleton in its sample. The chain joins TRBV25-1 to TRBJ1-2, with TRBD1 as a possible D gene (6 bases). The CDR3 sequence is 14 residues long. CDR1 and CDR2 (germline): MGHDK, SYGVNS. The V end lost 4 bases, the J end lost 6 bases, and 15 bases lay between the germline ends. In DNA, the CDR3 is TGTGCCAGCAGTGCAGAACAGGGACGAAATGGCTACACCTTC. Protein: CASSAEQGRNGYTF.

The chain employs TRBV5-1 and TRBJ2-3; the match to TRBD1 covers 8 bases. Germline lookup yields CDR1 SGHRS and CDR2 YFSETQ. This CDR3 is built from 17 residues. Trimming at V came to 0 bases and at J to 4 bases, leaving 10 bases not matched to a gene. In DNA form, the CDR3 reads TGCGCCAGCAGCTTGGCCACGGCAGGGGGCAAGCCAGATACGCAGTATTTT. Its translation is CASSLATAGGKPDTQYF.

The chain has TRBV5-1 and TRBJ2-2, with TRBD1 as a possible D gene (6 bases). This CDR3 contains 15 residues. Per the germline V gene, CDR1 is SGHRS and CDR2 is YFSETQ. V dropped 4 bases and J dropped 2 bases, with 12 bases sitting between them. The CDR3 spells CASSLTGLNTGELFF. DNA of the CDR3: TGCGCCAGCAGCCTGACAGGATTAAACACCGGGGAGCTGTTTTTT. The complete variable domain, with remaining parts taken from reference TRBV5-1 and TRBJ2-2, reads KAGVTQTPRYLIKTRGQQVTLSCSPISGHRSVSWYQQTPGQGLQFLFEYFSETQRNKGNFPGRFSGRQFSNSRSEMNVSTLELGDSALYLCASSLTGLNTGELFFGEGSRLTVL.

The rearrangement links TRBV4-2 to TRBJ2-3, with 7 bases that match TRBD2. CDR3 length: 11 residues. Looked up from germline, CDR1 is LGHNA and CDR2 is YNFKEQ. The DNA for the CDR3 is TGTGCTTCAACGGGGGGAGATACGCAGTATTTT. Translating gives CASTGGDTQYF.

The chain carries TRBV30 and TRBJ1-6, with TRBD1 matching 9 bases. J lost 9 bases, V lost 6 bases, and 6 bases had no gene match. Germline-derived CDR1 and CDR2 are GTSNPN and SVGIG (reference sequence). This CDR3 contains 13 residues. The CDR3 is CACTGQGGSPLHF. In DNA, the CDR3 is TGTGCCTGCACGGGACAGGGCGGTTCACCCCTCCACTTT.